Listed here are 30 T cell receptor beta chains from one sample, sequenced in a study of human T cells and chemical hapten exposure. Time point meaning: pre-sensitization, week 0. Noted treatment: therapeutic diphenylcyclopropenone sensitization with weekly scalp DPC. TCRdb redid the calling of the RACE reads with MiXCR, one entry per CDR3 protein. Among tens of thousands of distinct CDR3 sequences, about 9.4% were seen once, and the ten largest hold 11% to 15%. Sequenced here: whole blood, sampled in connection with sensitization to the hapten diphenylcyclopropenone (DPC). These receptors came from a woman in her thirties or forties with alopecia areata. Some clones in this sample may be carry-over from other donors' samples.

The chain recombines TRBV4-1 with TRBJ1-1, with 7 bases identical to TRBD1. The V and J ends lost 4 bases and 0 bases, in that order; junction bases with no gene match: 5. Germline CDR1 and CDR2: MGHRA and YSYEKL. The CDR3 is 15 amino acids. The CDR3 here is CASSPLDRMNTEAFF. In nucleotides, the CDR3 is TGCGCCAGCAGCCCGCTGGACAGGATGAACACTGAAGCTTTCTTT.

The V gene is TRBV7-2, the J gene TRBJ2-3; D unclear. The CDR3 sequence is 12 residues long. From germline, CDR1 is SGHTA and CDR2 FQGNSA. The ends were cut back, 1 base at V and 7 bases at J, with 6 bases in the middle. CDR3 DNA: TGTGCCAGCAGCTTAGAGAGGAATACGCAGTATTTT. As protein: CASSLERNTQYF. Full variable domain (outside the CDR3, taken from reference TRBV7-2 and TRBJ2-3): GAGVSQSPSNKVTEKGKDVELRCDPISGHTALYWYRQSLGQGLEFLIYFQGNSAPDKSGLPSDRFSAERTGGSVSTLTIQRTQQEDSAVYLCASSLERNTQYFGPGTRLTVL.

This clonotype was seen a handful of times. CDR3 amino acids: CASSGPPETQYF. The CDR3, as DNA: TGTGCCAGCAGTGGCCCACCAGAGACCCAGTACTTC. This chain joins TRBV3-1 and TRBJ2-5; D is unresolved. The CDR3 consists of 12 residues. CDR1 and CDR2 from the germline V gene are LGHDT and YNNKEL (reference sequence). V was shortened by 6 bases and J by 4 bases, with 9 bases between the two germline ends.

This clonotype was seen a handful of times. This chain joins TRBV27 and TRBJ1-2; D is uncertain. Trimming removed 5 bases from V and 6 bases from J, with 10 bases in between. The CDR3 extends over 12 amino acids. Germline assignment: CDR1 MNHEY and CDR2 SMNVEV (reference sequence). CDR3 region: CASSIGGHGYTF. The CDR3 DNA reads as TGTGCCAGCAGTATTGGCGGCCATGGCTACACCTTC.

This clonotype was found many times. The chain joins TRBV11-2 to TRBJ2-3; D is undetermined. V was pared by 1 base and J by 6 bases, with 11 bases between. The germline V gene encodes CDR1 SGHAT and CDR2 FQNNGV. The CDR3 spans 14 residues. In DNA form, the CDR3 reads TGTGCCAGCAGCTTAGTGGCTGCCTTGGATACGCAGTATTTT. Translated: CASSLVAALDTQYF.

This clonotype was found many times. The V and J genes are TRBV6-5 and TRBJ2-1; no clear D. The V and J ends lost 0 bases and 0 bases respectively, with 15 bases between them. There are 18 residues in the CDR3. Germline CDR1 reads MNHEY; CDR2 reads SVGAGI. In DNA form, the CDR3 reads TGTGCCAGCAGTTACTCGAGAGTAGAGTGGAGCTCCTACAATGAGCAGTTCTTC. It encodes CASSYSRVEWSSYNEQFF.

V and J are TRBV2 and TRBJ2-5, with unresolved D. CDR3 size: 13 residues. Trimming shortened V by 3 bases and J by 7 bases, and 12 bases separated the two germline ends. Germline V gives CDR1 SNHLY, CDR2 FYNNEI. The DNA for the CDR3 is TGTGCCAGCAGTGACCAGGTTGTCGGGACCCAGTACTTC. Its translation: CASSDQVVGTQYF.

Ten or more counts support this clonotype. The chain couples TRBV7-9 to TRBJ1-5; perhaps TRBD1 as D (6 bases). Germline V gives CDR1 SEHNR, CDR2 FQNEAQ (reference sequence). V dropped 3 bases and J dropped 4 bases, with 13 bases sitting between them. CDR3 length equals 15 residues. The CDR3 nucleotides read TGTGCCAGCAGCTTCTCCGGGACAAGGAATCAGCCCCAGCATTTT. It encodes CASSFSGTRNQPQHF.

This clonotype was observed many times. This chain joins TRBV9 and TRBJ2-1; weak D call: TRBD2 (6 bases). Trimming removed 4 bases from V and 0 bases from J, with 11 bases in between. The CDR3 loop spans 15 amino acids. Germline CDR1 and CDR2: SGDLS and YYNGEE. CDR3 nucleotide sequence: TGTGCCAGCAGCCTGGACGGGAGCTCCTACAATGAGCAGTTCTTC. It yields the protein CASSLDGSSYNEQFF.

The table lists this clonotype with a few counts. The chain combines TRBV5-6 with TRBJ1-1; no definite D call. Trimming took 0 bases from V and 7 from J, leaving 4 bases between them. The germline CDR1 and CDR2 sequences are SGHDT and YYEEEE. This CDR3 has 11 amino acids. The chain's CDR3 is CASSLVGEAFF. The CDR3 region has the DNA TGTGCCAGCAGCTTGGTAGGTGAAGCTTTCTTT.

This clonotype was seen ten or more times. The chain combines TRBV11-2 with TRBJ1-1, with 11 bases that match TRBD1. Germline CDR1 SGHAT, CDR2 FQNNGV. V dropped 2 bases and J dropped 4; count of bases not matched to a gene: 3. The CDR3 loop spans 15 amino acids. CDR3 sequence reads: CASSLTGQGVTEAFF. CDR3 coding DNA: TGTGCCAGCAGCTTAACGGGACAGGGGGTCACTGAAGCTTTCTTT.

The sample holds many counts of this clonotype. The rearrangement uses TRBV30 and TRBJ1-1; D is perhaps TRBD1 (5 bases). CDR3 length: 13 residues. Between the trimmed V and J ends, which lost 1 base and 7 bases, there was a span of 13 bases. Germline loops: CDR1 GTSNPN, CDR2 SVGIG (reference sequence). The CDR3 spells CAWSEPGPREAFF. The DNA of the CDR3 is TGTGCCTGGAGTGAGCCGGGACCCCGTGAAGCTTTCTTT.

This clonotype was recorded many times. This rearrangement joins TRBV19 to TRBJ2-7; maybe TRBD1 (5 bases). The CDR3 is 12 residues long. Germline V CDR1 and CDR2: LNHDA, SQIVND (reference sequence). Trimming pared 6 bases from V and 3 bases from J, leaving 9 bases between. This chain's CDR3 is CASRETGYEQYF. DNA for the CDR3: TGTGCCAGTAGAGAAACAGGCTACGAGCAGTACTTC. The complete variable domain, with remaining parts taken from reference TRBV19 and TRBJ2-7, reads DGGITQSPKYLFRKEGQNVTLSCEQNLNHDAMYWYRQDPGQGLRLIYYSQIVNDFQKGDIAEGYSVSREKKESFPLTVTSAQKNPTAFYLCASRETGYEQYFGPGTRLTVT.

The chain has TRBV19 and TRBJ2-7; D is undetermined. Germline CDR1 is LNHDA and CDR2 is SQIVND (reference sequence). Between the trimmed V and J ends, which lost 2 bases and 2 bases, there was a span of 10 bases. CDR3 length: 14 amino acids. This CDR3 reads CASSILGRTYEQYF. DNA of the CDR3: TGTGCCAGTAGTATACTGGGCAGAACCTACGAGCAGTACTTC.

This clonotype was observed many times. The V gene is TRBV5-1, the J gene TRBJ1-4; D gene unclear. CDR3 length: 14 residues. Germline CDR1 reads SGHRS; CDR2 reads YFSETQ. The germline V and J ends were trimmed by 4 bases and 0 bases, with 7 bases remaining between them. CDR3 DNA sequence: TGCGCCAGCAGCCCGGTAGCAACTAATGAAAAACTGTTTTTT. The encoded protein is CASSPVATNEKLFF.

This clonotype was detected only a few times. Mismatch with germline at one junction end may stem from a read error. The rearrangement links TRBV12-5 to TRBJ1-5; no clear D gene. Germline V lookup: CDR1 LGHNT, CDR2 FRNRAP. The CDR3 is made up of 12 amino acids. The CDR3, as DNA: TGTGCTAGTGCCGACGGGAATCAGGCCCAGCATTTT. Amino acids: CASADGNQAQHF.

This clonotype occurred many times. J is TRBJ2-7 and V is TRBV29-1; 7 positions match TRBD1. Looked up from germline, CDR1 is SQVTM and CDR2 is ANQGSEA. Germline trimming cut 1 base from V and 6 bases from J; bases unmatched to any gene: 6. The CDR3 extends over 13 amino acids. This chain's CDR3 is CSVEGQGLGEQYF. CDR3 DNA sequence: TGCAGCGTTGAAGGACAGGGATTGGGCGAGCAGTACTTC.

A few counts support this clonotype. CDR3: CASTRTVYSYEQYF. For the CDR3, the DNA is TGTGCCAGCACCAGGACGGTCTACTCCTACGAGCAGTACTTC. The chain recombines TRBV6-4 with TRBJ2-7; no clear D. Trimming cost V 7 bases and J 0 bases, with 13 bases left between them. CDR1 and CDR2 (germline): MRHNA, SNTAGT. The CDR3 is 14 amino acids.

V is TRBV7-2 and J is TRBJ1-5, with a possible D match to TRBD1 (5 bases). The CDR3 loop spans 15 amino acids. Trimming left V 5 bases short and J 1 base short, with 12 bases between. Germline CDR1 SGHTA, CDR2 FQGNSA. CDR3 coding DNA: TGTGCCAGCAGCCCTAGGGGTGGGAGCAATCAGCCCCAGCATTTT. Amino acid sequence: CASSPRGGSNQPQHF.

The gene calls are TRBV9 and TRBJ2-3; D gene unclear. This CDR3 region has 16 residues. Germline V gene lookup returns CDR1 SGDLS and CDR2 YYNGEE. V shed 4 bases and J shed 0 bases, with 15 bases lying between them. Here the CDR3 reads CASSPSSATSTDTQYF. CDR3 nucleotide sequence: TGTGCCAGCAGCCCAAGTTCCGCAACGAGCACAGATACGCAGTATTTT.

This clonotype was detected a few times. The chain is built from TRBV2 and TRBJ2-1; 8 bases align to TRBD2. This CDR3 spans 16 amino acids. After removal of 4 bases from V and 12 bases from J, the junction contained 17 bases not matched to a gene. The germline V gene encodes CDR1 SNHLY and CDR2 FYNNEI. The CDR3 is CASSAAGTRTGAGQFF. For the CDR3, the DNA is TGTGCCAGCAGTGCGGCCGGGACTAGGACGGGGGCAGGGCAGTTCTTC.

This clonotype was detected a few times. V and J are TRBV5-6 and TRBJ1-6; D may be TRBD1 (5 bases). V was shortened by 3 bases and J by 14 bases, with 12 bases between the two germline ends. The germline V gene has CDR1 SGHDT and CDR2 YYEEEE. This CDR3 region has 12 residues. Here the CDR3 DNA reads TGTGCCAGCAGCTCGCGGGGCCGGACCCTCCACTTT. It specifies CASSSRGRTLHF. The variable domain in full, with the rest retrieved from reference TRBV5-6 and TRBJ1-6, is DAGVTQSPTHLIKTRGQQVTLRCSPKSGHDTVSWYQQALGQGPQFIFQYYEEEERQRGNFPDRFSGHQFPNYSSELNVNALLLGDSALYLCASSSRGRTLHFGNGTRLTVT.

This sequence joins TRBV11-2 and TRBJ2-3; no firm D call. CDR1 and CDR2 from the germline V gene are SGHAT and FQNNGV. The CDR3 length is 12 residues. V lost 9 bases to trimming and J lost 1 base, with 8 bases between them. CDR3 DNA sequence: TGTGCCAGTAACATAGGCACAGATACGCAGTATTTT. Residues: CASNIGTDTQYF.

This clonotype came up many times. The rearrangement links TRBV30 to TRBJ1-2; D ambiguous. This CDR3 spans 10 amino acids. Germline loops: CDR1 GTSNPN, CDR2 SVGIG (reference sequence). V gave up 6 bases and J gave up 8 bases, with 10 bases separating them. CDR3 region: CACRGGGYTF. The CDR3 DNA sequence: TGTGCCTGTCGGGGAGGCGGCTACACCTTC.

In its sample, this clonotype was seen many times. The chain has TRBV29-1 and TRBJ2-2, with 7 bases fitting TRBD1. CDR3 length: 15 residues. With V trimmed by 2 bases and J by 6 bases, 9 bases remained unmatched. Looked up from germline, CDR1 is SQVTM and CDR2 is ANQGSEA. CDR3 DNA sequence: TGCAGCGTTGAACTGGACAGGATGGTCGCCGGGGAGCTGTTTTTT. It is translated as CSVELDRMVAGELFF.

This clonotype showed up just a few times. The V gene is TRBV7-2, the J gene TRBJ2-3; 11 bases align to TRBD1. J lost 0 bases, V lost 5 bases, and 4 bases had no gene match. CDR1 is SGHTA and CDR2 is FQGNSA in the germline V gene. This CDR3 is 16 amino acids long. In DNA form, the CDR3 reads TGTGCCAGCAGCACCGGACAGGGGGCGAGCACAGATACGCAGTATTTT. It codes for CASSTGQGASTDTQYF.

This clonotype was detected only a few times. The chain couples TRBV28 to TRBJ2-1; D is ambiguous. V was clipped by 7 bases and J by 12 bases, with 16 bases between them. The CDR3 loop spans 12 amino acids. Germline CDR1 MDHEN, CDR2 SYDVKM. The CDR3 sequence is CASNTQPVLQFF. CDR3 DNA: TGTGCCAGCAACACACAGCCGGTCCTGCAGTTCTTC. Complete variable domain (other parts from reference TRBV28 and TRBJ2-1): DVKVTQSSRYLVKRTGEKVFLECVQDMDHENMFWYRQDPGLGLRLIYFSYDVKMKEKGDIPEGYSVSREKKERFSLILESASTNQTSMYLCASNTQPVLQFFGPGTRLTVL.

This clonotype has at least ten counts. The V and J genes are TRBV24-1 and TRBJ2-1; TRBD2 agrees at 9 bases. With V trimmed by 7 bases and J by 9 bases, 18 bases remained unmatched. There are 17 residues in the CDR3. CDR1 KGHDR and CDR2 SFDVKD come from the germline V gene. CDR3 DNA: TGTGCCACCAGCCTGGATTCCTCGGCGGGGGGGCCCGCTGAGCAGTTCTTC. It translates to CATSLDSSAGGPAEQFF.

This clonotype was recorded many times. V is TRBV7-9 and J is TRBJ1-5; possible D gene TRBD1, 6 bases. Trimming took off 2 bases at V and 3 bases at J, with 11 bases between the two ends. Germline V gene data show CDR1 as SEHNR and CDR2 as FQNEAQ (reference sequence). The CDR3 consists of 15 residues. The CDR3 sequence: CASSLTGGFNQPQHF. In DNA form, the CDR3 reads TGTGCCAGCAGCTTAACCGGGGGCTTCAATCAGCCCCAGCATTTT.

The sample holds many counts of this clonotype. The rearrangement uses TRBV3-1 and TRBJ2-3, with TRBD2 identical over 11 bases. There are 12 residues in the CDR3. J gave up 12 bases and V 4 bases, and 3 bases lay outside the gene matches. Per germline, CDR1 LGHDT and CDR2 YNNKEL (reference sequence). DNA of the CDR3: TGTGCCAGCAGCCTAGCGGGGGGGCCTCAGTATTTT. The encoded protein is CASSLAGGPQYF.